This TCR beta chain was captured in a study of metastatic and nonmetastatic thyroid tumors. Study at large: Repertoires from blood and tumor or nodule tissue of malignant and benign thyroid patients were compared.

V lost 2 bases and J lost 14, with 13 bases in between. The V gene's germline CDR1 is MNHEY and CDR2 SVGEGT. There are 13 residues in the CDR3. All patients were treatment-naive before thyroid surgery. This clone showed up just a few times. With MiXCR, TCRdb called clones anew from the PCR reads. Here the sample spans tens of thousands of clones, 17% being singletons. This TCR was sampled from a male donor with papillary thyroid cancer or a benign thyroid nodule (not recorded which). Some clones in this sample may be carry-over from other donors' samples. Material for sequencing was blood. The chain recombines TRBV6-2 or TRBV6-3 with TRBJ1-6; no clear D gene. The CDR3 DNA is TGTGCCAGCAGTTACCCACCCCGAGTTGCCCTCCACTTT. Its translation is CASSYPPRVALHF.